This TCR beta chain appears in the sequencing data of a study of blood T cell repertoires in COVID-19 (TCRdb year 2020). As for the study more broadly: The collaborator samples originated in the United States, Italy and Spain and spanned the acute and convalescent phases of COVID-19. Sample metadata almost always included a de-identified subject ID, COVID-19 status, age in years and sex. The material from the prospective study consisted of cDNA or gDNA derived from T cells, B-cell-depleted T cells, or PBMCs. HLA class I and class II types, where available, came from metadata supplied by the sample provider rather than from assay-based typing. Samples came from the ongoing ImmuneRACE study (first 160 participants) plus 1,254 subjects from 6 global collaborators. Subjects who had been exposed to COVID-19, were actively infected with it, or had recovered from it provided the deeply sampled blood TCRbeta repertoires that made up the dataset. A freely available public database, intended as a resource for researchers studying the immune response to SARS-CoV-2, is where the repertoires were released. Summary of the overall study and its limitations: The quantity of clinical and demographic metadata differed by source and by participant and was supplied without curation.

As encoded in the germline V gene, CDR1 is MNHEY while CDR2 is SVGAGI. Including the terminal cysteine and phenylalanine, the CDR3 comprises 15 residues. CDR3 DNA is the only sequence kept; it has 45 bases, read in frame from the first base. Between the V and J ends, shortened by 0 bases and 2 bases respectively, the junction contains 9 bases. TCRbeta CDR3 regions were amplified from genomic DNA by means of the immunoSEQ Assay, a bias-controlled multiplex PCR. As for the original processing: Within the assay, amplification of reference gene primers was used to estimate how many nucleated cells each sample contained. Sequence reads were collapsed and filtered to measure the absolute abundance of every unique TCRbeta CDR3 rearrangement. For each sample, productive Simpson clonality was calculated as the square root of Simpson's diversity index across productive rearrangements. TCRdb stores this immuneACCESS table with in-frame sequences only. Part of the clones is absent; in the studies checked, under half of the shortfall reflects unresolved V genes, and no reason is known for the rest. V and J calls and clone size are given by that table; D and trimming were obtained from the DNA. This sample gives roughly 30,000 clones in total; approximately 84% of them show up just once. The top ten clones comprise roughly 43% of the sample.

A word on this clone: Its specific antigen is unknown. Per-base quality was not reported, and no clone a single base away is much larger than it.

The collaborating institutions used their own protocols to collect whole blood in K2EDTA tubes. Collaborator samples were shipped for TCRbeta analysis as frozen whole blood, isolated PBMCs, or DNA extracted from either sample type. The sample taken for sequencing was peripheral blood. The receptor was derived from a woman of 80 years or more with acute or convalescent COVID-19. The sequence joins TRBV6-5 to TRBJ2-3; the D gene remains uncertain. The CDR3 reads CASSYSYQVTDTQYF. The DNA sequence is given as TGTGCCAGCAGTTACTCTTATCAGGTCACAGATACGCAGTATTTT.